These 14 T cell receptor beta chains were all obtained from the same sample, sequenced in a study of T cell responses to AZD1222 COVID-19 vaccine. Some clones are missing from TCRdb's copy, which holds only in-frame ones; the method was immunoSEQ multiplex PCR. The table has some 150,000 clones, roughly 90% seen once. The sequenced sample was peripheral blood, obtained 28 days after the second AZD1222 dose. The receptors stem from an adult who received the AZD1222 COVID-19 vaccine.

The chain combines TRBV6-5 with TRBJ1-6; perhaps TRBD1 as D (6 bases). CDR3 length: 13 residues. Germline V gene lookup returns CDR1 MNHEY and CDR2 SVGAGI. The V end lost 9 bases, the J end lost 4 bases, and 10 bases lay between the germline ends. The CDR3: CASDRSYNSPLHF. The CDR3 bases are TGTGCCAGTGACAGGTCGTATAATTCACCCCTCCACTTT.

The chain carries TRBV7-2 and TRBJ2-1, with 11 bases identical to TRBD1. Trimming cost V 1 base and J 3 bases; bases outside gene matches: 2. The CDR3 is made up of 16 amino acids. Germline CDR1 is SGHTA and CDR2 is FQGNSA. CDR3 residues: CASSLEGTGGYNEQFF. CDR3 DNA sequence: TGTGCCAGCAGCTTAGAGGGGACAGGGGGCTACAATGAGCAGTTCTTC.

This rearrangement joins TRBV19 to TRBJ1-4; 8 bases map to TRBD1. CDR1 and CDR2 from the germline V gene are LNHDA and SQIVND (reference sequence). J was trimmed by 3 bases and V by 5 bases; bases with no gene match: 8. This CDR3 contains 16 residues. The CDR3 reads CASSHPDRASNEKLFF. In nucleotides, the CDR3 is TGTGCCAGTAGTCACCCGGACAGGGCTTCTAATGAAAAACTGTTTTTT.

A single count supports this clone. The CDR3 coding sequence is TGTGCCAGCAGTGAAGCGCTGGTAGCGGGAGGGTCTGGGGCCAACGTCCTGACTTTC. Protein product: CASSEALVAGGSGANVLTF. The V call is TRBV6-1, the J call TRBJ2-6; 11 nucleotides agree with TRBD2. The V gene's germline CDR1 is MNHNS and CDR2 SASEGT. The CDR3 length is 19 residues. V lost 0 bases to trimming and J lost 1 base; unmatched junction nucleotides: 5.

This rearrangement joins TRBV5-5 to TRBJ2-7, with D perhaps matching TRBD1 or TRBD2 (5 bases each). Germline assignment: CDR1 SGHKS and CDR2 YYEKEE (reference sequence). The CDR3 has 12 residues. Trimming cost V 2 bases and J 8 bases, with 11 bases left between them. As DNA, the CDR3 is TGTGCCAGCAGCTTAGAGGGGCCGAAGCAGTACTTC. This sequence encodes CASSLEGPKQYF.

The chain joins TRBV19 to TRBJ1-4; D unclear. V gave up 3 bases and J gave up 7 bases, with 12 bases separating them. The CDR3 covers 14 residues. Germline CDR1 and CDR2: LNHDA and SQIVND (reference sequence). The CDR3 loop is CASSITTTSEKLFF. CDR3 DNA: TGTGCCAGTAGTATTACCACTACCTCTGAAAAACTGTTTTTT.

The V gene is TRBV11-3, the J gene TRBJ2-5; 13 nucleotides line up with TRBD2. The V and J ends lost 3 bases and 5 bases, in that order; junction bases with no gene match: 6. Germline CDR1 SGHNT, CDR2 YENEEA. CDR3 length: 16 amino acids. The CDR3 DNA is TGTGCCAGCAGCTTGCGGACTAGCGGGAGTAGTGAGACCCAGTACTTC. It yields the protein CASSLRTSGSSETQYF.

J is TRBJ1-4 and V is TRBV10-1, with D uncertain. Trimming pared 0 bases from V and 8 bases from J, leaving 7 bases between. Germline CDR1 and CDR2: WNHNN and SYGVQD (reference sequence). The CDR3 is made up of 13 amino acids. The CDR3 DNA reads TGCGCCAGCAGTGAGTCGGCGGCGGAAAAACTGTTTTTT. It yields the protein CASSESAAEKLFF.

The chain carries TRBV30 and TRBJ2-7, with D tentatively TRBD2 (6 bases). The CDR3 totals 12 residues. V was cut by 1 base and J by 6 bases, with 10 bases left in between. Germline CDR1 GTSNPN, CDR2 SVGIG (reference sequence). The CDR3 is CAWSGGGTEQYF. CDR3 DNA: TGTGCCTGGAGTGGAGGCGGGACCGAGCAGTACTTC. Full variable domain (outside the CDR3, taken from reference TRBV30 and TRBJ2-7): SQTIHQWPATLVQPVGSPLSLECTVEGTSNPNLYWYRQAAGRGLQLLFYSVGIGQISSEVPQNLSASRPQDRQFILSSKKLLLSDSGFYLCAWSGGGTEQYFGPGTRLTVT.

The chain couples TRBV9 to TRBJ1-5; no reliable D call. The CDR3 runs to 15 residues. Per germline, CDR1 SGDLS and CDR2 YYNGEE. The V end was cut by 0 bases, the J end by 5 bases, with 12 bases between. The CDR3 nucleotides read TGTGCCAGCAGCGTAGGGTTAACTAAGGATCAGCCCCAGCATTTT. This gives the protein CASSVGLTKDQPQHF.

J is TRBJ2-7 and V is TRBV7-6; the match to TRBD1 covers 9 bases. CDR1 is SGHVS and CDR2 is FNYEAQ in the germline V gene. Trimming removed 0 bases from V and 2 bases from J; junction bases left unmatched: 5. This CDR3 is 16 amino acids long. The CDR3: CASSLAWTGVPYEQYF. The CDR3 DNA sequence: TGTGCCAGCAGCTTAGCGTGGACAGGGGTACCCTACGAGCAGTACTTC.

The V and J genes are TRBV24-1 and TRBJ2-7; 7 positions match TRBD1. CDR3 length: 14 amino acids. CDR1 KGHDR and CDR2 SFDVKD come from the germline V gene. V lost 6 bases, J lost 2 bases, and 6 bases stayed unmatched. The CDR3 region is CATSTAGGTYEQYF. CDR3 coding DNA: TGTGCCACCAGTACGGCAGGGGGAACCTACGAGCAGTACTTC.

J is TRBJ1-1 and V is TRBV28, with D perhaps matching TRBD1 (6 bases). The CDR3 runs to 18 residues. Between the trimmed V and J ends, which lost 1 base and 2 bases, there was a span of 20 bases. Germline CDR1 is MDHEN and CDR2 is SYDVKM. CDR3 region: CASSLFKNRVGGNTEAFF. The CDR3 DNA reads as TGTGCCAGCAGTTTATTTAAGAACAGGGTAGGGGGAAACACTGAAGCTTTCTTT.

This chain joins TRBV28 and TRBJ2-3; 7 bases line up with TRBD1. The CDR3 consists of 16 residues. J was trimmed by 1 base and V by 1 base; bases with no gene match: 5. Germline values: CDR1 MDHEN, CDR2 SYDVKM. The CDR3, as DNA: TGTGCCAGCAGTTTATTTTTGCAGGGGGGCACAGATACGCAGTATTTT. Its translation: CASSLFLQGGTDTQYF.